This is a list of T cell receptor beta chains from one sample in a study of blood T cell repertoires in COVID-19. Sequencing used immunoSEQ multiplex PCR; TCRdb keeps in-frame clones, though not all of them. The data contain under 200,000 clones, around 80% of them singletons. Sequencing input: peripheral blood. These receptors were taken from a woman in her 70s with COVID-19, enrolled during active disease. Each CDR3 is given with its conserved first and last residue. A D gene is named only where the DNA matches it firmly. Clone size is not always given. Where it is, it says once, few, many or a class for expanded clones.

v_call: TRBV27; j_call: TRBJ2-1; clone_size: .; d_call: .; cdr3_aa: CASSLDGGGYNEQFF; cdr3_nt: TGTGCCAGCAGTTTAGACGGAGGCGGGTACAATGAGCAGTTCTTC
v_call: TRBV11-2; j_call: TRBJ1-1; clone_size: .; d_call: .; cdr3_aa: CASRPNGGPGDTEAFF; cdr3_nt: TGTGCCAGCAGACCCAACGGGGGGCCCGGTGACACTGAAGCTTTCTTT
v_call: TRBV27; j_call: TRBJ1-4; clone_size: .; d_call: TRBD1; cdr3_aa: CASSSRGQRWGEKLFF; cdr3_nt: TGTGCCAGCAGTTCAAGGGGACAGAGGTGGGGTGAAAAACTGTTTTTT
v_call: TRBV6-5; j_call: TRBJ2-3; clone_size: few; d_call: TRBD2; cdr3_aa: CASVGIAGGRDTQYF; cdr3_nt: TGTGCCAGCGTAGGGATAGCGGGGGGTCGAGATACGCAGTATTTT
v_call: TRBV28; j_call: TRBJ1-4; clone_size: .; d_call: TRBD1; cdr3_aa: CASSRPTGRSEKLFF; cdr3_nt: TGTGCCAGCAGCCGACCGACAGGGCGCAGTGAAAAACTGTTTTTT
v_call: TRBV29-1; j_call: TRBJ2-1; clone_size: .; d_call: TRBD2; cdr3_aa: CSVVKGTSGSNEQFF; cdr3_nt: TGCAGCGTTGTGAAGGGGACTAGCGGGAGCAATGAGCAGTTCTTC
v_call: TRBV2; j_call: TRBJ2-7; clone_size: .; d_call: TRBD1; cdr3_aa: CASSLKPGTGGSEQYF; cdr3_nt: TGTGCCAGCAGTTTGAAACCCGGGACAGGGGGCTCCGAGCAGTACTTC
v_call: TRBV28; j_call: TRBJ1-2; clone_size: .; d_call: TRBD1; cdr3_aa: CASSSYRGQGYTF; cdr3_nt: TGTGCCAGCAGCTCCTACAGGGGGCAGGGCTACACCTTC
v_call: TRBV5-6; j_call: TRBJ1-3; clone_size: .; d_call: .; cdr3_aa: CASRVTGGNTIYF; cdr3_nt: TGTGCCAGCAGGGTTACGGGAGGAAACACCATATATTTT
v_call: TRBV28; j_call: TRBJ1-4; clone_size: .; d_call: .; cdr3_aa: CASSFRGPGGEKLFF; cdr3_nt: TGTGCCAGCAGTTTCCGGGGCCCCGGGGGTGAAAAACTGTTTTTT
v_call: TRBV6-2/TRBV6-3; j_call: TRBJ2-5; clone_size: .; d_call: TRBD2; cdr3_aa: CASSKRTSGSGAETQYF; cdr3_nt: TGTGCCAGCAGTAAACGGACTAGCGGGAGCGGCGCGGAGACCCAGTACTTC
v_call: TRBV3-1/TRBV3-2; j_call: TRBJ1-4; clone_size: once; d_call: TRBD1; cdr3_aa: CASSPGQGQKLFF; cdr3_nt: TGTGCCAGCAGCCCCGGACAGGGACAAAAACTGTTTTTT
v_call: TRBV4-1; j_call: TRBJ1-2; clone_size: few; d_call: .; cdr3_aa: CASSQEGRSYTF; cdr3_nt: TGCGCCAGCAGCCAAGAAGGGAGGAGCTACACCTTC
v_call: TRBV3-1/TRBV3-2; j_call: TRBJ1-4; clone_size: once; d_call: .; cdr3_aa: CASSQGWGGNEKLFF; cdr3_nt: TGTGCCAGCAGCCAGGGATGGGGAGGAAACGAAAAACTGTTTTTT
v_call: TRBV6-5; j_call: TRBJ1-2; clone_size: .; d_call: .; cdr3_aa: CASSQVGGPVYGYTF; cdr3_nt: TGTGCCAGCAGCCAAGTAGGGGGTCCGGTCTATGGCTACACCTTC
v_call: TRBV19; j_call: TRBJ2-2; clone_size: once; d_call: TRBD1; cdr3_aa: CASSPRQGNTGELFF; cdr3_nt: TGTGCCAGTAGCCCAAGACAGGGTAACACCGGGGAGCTGTTTTTT
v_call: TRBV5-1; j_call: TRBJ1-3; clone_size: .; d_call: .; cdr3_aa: CASSLVAGDAGNTIYF; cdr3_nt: TGCGCCAGCAGCTTGGTGGCAGGGGATGCTGGAAACACCATATATTTT
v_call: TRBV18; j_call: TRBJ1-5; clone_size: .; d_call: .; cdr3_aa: CASSPGGQPQPQHF; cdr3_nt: TGTGCCAGCTCACCAGGAGGACAGCCACAGCCCCAGCATTTT
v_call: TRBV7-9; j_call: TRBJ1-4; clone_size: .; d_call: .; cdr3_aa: CASSLGGYATNEKLFF; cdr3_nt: TGTGCCAGCAGCTTAGGGGGCTACGCAACTAATGAAAAACTGTTTTTT
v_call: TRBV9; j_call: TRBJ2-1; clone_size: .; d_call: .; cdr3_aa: CASTNRDGSSYNEQFF; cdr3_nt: TGTGCCAGCACCAACAGAGACGGAAGCTCCTACAATGAGCAGTTCTTC
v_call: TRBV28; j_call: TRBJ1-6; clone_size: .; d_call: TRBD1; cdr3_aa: CASRGQGGSPLHF; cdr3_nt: TGTGCCAGCAGGGGACAGGGTGGATCACCCCTCCACTTT